Following are 21 T cell receptor beta chains from one sample sequenced in a study of T cells in Graves' hyperthyroidism and ophthalmopathy. TCR beta CDR3 region amplification was performed from RNA transcripts. First-round RT-PCR targeting the TCR CDR3 was performed with the HTBI primer set. TCRdb redid the calling of the multiplex PCR reads with MiXCR, one entry per CDR3 protein. The repertoire includes around 450,000 distinct CDR3 sequences, roughly an eighth of them detected once, and 5% to 6.5% sits in the top ten. The sample was blood. The source of these receptors is a woman under 30 with Graves' hyperthyroidism.

The chain uses TRBV11-2 and TRBJ2-5; 9 nucleotides match TRBD2. The CDR3 has 17 amino acids. J gave up 5 bases and V 4 bases, and 14 bases lay outside the gene matches. In germline, CDR1 is SGHAT, CDR2 FQNNGV. CDR3 in amino acids: CASSSPLVAGVGETQYF. CDR3 nucleotide sequence: TGTGCCAGCAGCTCCCCCTTAGTAGCGGGAGTGGGGGAGACCCAGTACTTC.

This clonotype was seen more than once but under ten times. The chain is built from TRBV24-1 and TRBJ1-5; D may be TRBD1 (5 bases). Germline assignment: CDR1 KGHDR and CDR2 SFDVKD. The V and J ends lost 1 base and 0 bases respectively, with 12 bases between them. The CDR3 has 17 amino acids. The CDR3 DNA follows: TGTGCCACCAGTGATTTTCAGGGACCGCATAGCAATCAGCCCCAGCATTTT. Translating gives CATSDFQGPHSNQPQHF.

The sample holds many counts of this clonotype. The chain uses TRBV27 and TRBJ1-4; D not certain. Trimming removed 5 bases from V and 7 bases from J, with 5 bases in between. The CDR3 contains 11 residues. CDR1 and CDR2 (germline): MNHEY, SMNVEV (reference sequence). The CDR3 nucleotides read TGTGCCAGCAGTCGTGGTGAAAAACTGTTTTTT. It specifies CASSRGEKLFF.

Remarks on this clonotype: A single base separates this from a much larger clone, so it may be a read error. The chain links TRBV18 to TRBJ2-7; no reliable D call. Per germline, CDR1 KGHSH and CDR2 LQKENI. CDR3 length: 14 amino acids. With 3 bases removed from V and 3 bases from J, the gap between germline ends came to 12 bases. CDR3 sequence: CASSPYTVSYEQYF. The CDR3 region has the DNA TGTGCCAGCTCACCCTATACGGTCAGCTACGAGCAGTACTTC.

Turning to this clonotype: A clone one base away is much larger, so this may be a read error. The gene calls are TRBV2 and TRBJ2-5; D possibly matches TRBD1 or TRBD2 (5 bases each). The germline V gene encodes CDR1 SNHLY and CDR2 FYNNEI. CDR3 length: 12 residues. V lost 7 bases and J 3 bases, leaving 9 bases between the germline ends. CDR3 DNA: TGTGCCAGCATCGGGGACGAAGAGACCCAGTACTTC. Amino acids: CASIGDEETQYF.

The CDR3 DNA is TGTGCCAGCAGCTTTTTTACGGGGGAGACCCAGTACTTC. Its translation is CASSFFTGETQYF. The chain carries TRBV11-2 and TRBJ2-5; D is perhaps TRBD2 (5 bases). The V gene's germline CDR1 is SGHAT and CDR2 FQNNGV. V was shortened by 3 bases and J by 5 bases, with 10 bases between the two germline ends. The CDR3 totals 13 residues.

In this sample, this clonotype turned up many times. The chain carries TRBV28 and TRBJ2-1, with D uncertain. The CDR3 consists of 11 residues. V lost 7 bases, J lost 3 bases, and 4 bases lay in between. Germline CDR1 and CDR2: MDHEN and SYDVKM. The CDR3 bases are TGTGCCAGCAATGACTACAATGAGCAGTTCTTC. It translates to CASNDYNEQFF.

The rearrangement links TRBV19 to TRBJ1-5; D gene unclear. V lost 3 bases to trimming and J lost 11 bases, with 17 bases between them. This CDR3 has 14 residues. Per germline, CDR1 LNHDA and CDR2 SQIVND (reference sequence). The CDR3 DNA reads TGTGCCAGTAGTATTTGGGGAACTCCGGAAGCCCAGCATTTT. Its translation is CASSIWGTPEAQHF.

At least ten counts were recorded for this clonotype. The chain has TRBV12-3 or TRBV12-4 and TRBJ2-3; 11 nucleotides align to TRBD2. Unmatched junction bases numbered 6, after V lost 5 bases and J lost 2 bases. This CDR3 is built from 16 residues. In DNA form, the CDR3 reads TGTGCCAGCAGTCATGGGACTAGCGGACTCACAGATACGCAGTATTTT. It specifies CASSHGTSGLTDTQYF.

This clonotype has a count of ten or more. The rearrangement uses TRBV12-3 or TRBV12-4 and TRBJ2-1; maybe TRBD2 (5 bases). The ends were cut back, 5 bases at V and 9 bases at J, with 11 bases in the middle. CDR3 length: 12 residues. The CDR3 region is CASSLDLIEQFF. DNA of the CDR3: TGTGCCAGCAGTCTGGACTTGATTGAGCAGTTCTTC.

This clonotype was recorded a few times. The chain carries TRBV7-9 and TRBJ2-2, with 9 bases identical to TRBD1. Trimming at V came to 2 bases and at J to 5 bases, leaving 6 bases not matched to a gene. This CDR3 comprises 16 residues. Germline loops: CDR1 SEHNR, CDR2 FQNEAQ (reference sequence). The CDR3 nucleotides read TGTGCCAGCAGCTTATCTACAGGGGGCAGGACCGGGGAGCTGTTTTTT. It translates to CASSLSTGGRTGELFF.

This clonotype was observed many times. The chain couples TRBV6-1 to TRBJ1-1; a possible D gene is TRBD1 (5 bases). Germline values: CDR1 MNHNS, CDR2 SASEGT. The CDR3 extends over 14 amino acids. Trimming left V 6 bases short and J 1 base short, with 12 bases between. The CDR3 coding sequence is TGTGCCAGCAGCCGTTCCGGGGGGAACACTGAAGCTTTCTTT. Translation gives CASSRSGGNTEAFF.

The chain employs TRBV7-9 and TRBJ2-1; D is undetermined. The CDR3 sequence is 14 residues long. The V gene's germline CDR1 is SEHNR and CDR2 FQNEAQ (reference sequence). Trimming took off 5 bases at V and 1 base at J, with 9 bases between the two ends. The CDR3 reads CASSPPVSYNEQFF. The CDR3 nucleotides read TGTGCCAGCAGCCCCCCGGTATCCTACAATGAGCAGTTCTTC.

The chain joins TRBV11-2 to TRBJ1-5; TRBD1 matches 8 bases. The CDR3 loop spans 15 amino acids. V shed 1 base, J shed 5 bases, and the junction held 4 bases outside the gene matches. Germline CDR1 is SGHAT and CDR2 is FQNNGV. Here the CDR3 DNA reads TGTGCCAGCAGCTTAGTAGGGACAGGAGATCAGCCCCAGCATTTT. Protein sequence: CASSLVGTGDQPQHF. The complete variable domain, with remaining parts taken from reference TRBV11-2 and TRBJ1-5, reads EAGVAQSPRYKIIEKRQSVAFWCNPISGHATLYWYQQILGQGPKLLIQFQNNGVVDDSQLPKDRFSAERLKGVDSTLKIQPAKLEDSAVYLCASSLVGTGDQPQHFGDGTRLSIL.

The rearrangement links TRBV20-1 to TRBJ2-3, with D tentatively TRBD2 (6 bases). V was clipped by 2 bases and J by 4 bases, with 10 bases between them. The CDR3 spans 13 residues. Germline values: CDR1 DFQATT, CDR2 SNEGSKA (reference sequence). The DNA of the CDR3 is TGCAGTGCTAGACCGGGAGTGGCAGATACGCAGTATTTT. It codes for CSARPGVADTQYF.

There are a few counts of this clonotype. This chain links TRBV5-1 with TRBJ1-6; D remains unclear. Germline values: CDR1 SGHRS, CDR2 YFSETQ. V lost 0 bases, J lost 2 bases, and 12 bases lay in between. The CDR3 loop spans 17 amino acids. CDR3 amino acids: CASSLVSGSPYNSPLHF. CDR3 sequence (DNA): TGCGCCAGCAGCTTGGTAAGTGGGAGTCCCTATAATTCACCCCTCCACTTT.

The gene calls are TRBV11-3 and TRBJ2-1, with TRBD2 matching 11 bases. The V and J ends lost 2 bases and 5 bases, in that order; junction bases with no gene match: 11. The CDR3 sequence is 18 residues long. The V gene's germline CDR1 is SGHNT and CDR2 YENEEA. CDR3 in amino acids: CASSLRGTLAGGNNEQFF. The CDR3 coding sequence is TGTGCCAGCAGCTTACGGGGTACCCTAGCGGGAGGAAACAATGAGCAGTTCTTC.

This clonotype was observed at least ten times. The rearrangement uses TRBV11-3 and TRBJ2-2, with D perhaps matching TRBD2 (6 bases). Germline-derived CDR1 and CDR2 are SGHNT and YENEEA. The length of the CDR3 is 15 residues. V lost 3 bases and J 7 bases, leaving 15 bases between the germline ends. The CDR3 nucleotides read TGTGCCAGCAGCTTGGGGGGAACCCGGCACGGGGAGCTGTTTTTT. It translates to CASSLGGTRHGELFF.

This rearrangement joins TRBV19 to TRBJ2-2; D not resolved. Trimming removed 3 bases at V and 4 bases at J, with 3 bases between. CDR1 is LNHDA and CDR2 is SQIVND in the germline V gene (reference sequence). CDR3 length equals 12 residues. The CDR3 loop is CASSIFTGELFF. In nucleotides, the CDR3 is TGTGCCAGTAGTATCTTCACCGGGGAGCTGTTTTTT.

This clonotype occurred many times. The gene calls are TRBV2 and TRBJ1-1; 7 bases fit TRBD1. Losses at the gene ends were 5 bases for V and 3 bases for J; bases not matched to a gene: 6. This CDR3 is built from 14 residues. Germline V gives CDR1 SNHLY, CDR2 FYNNEI. The CDR3 DNA is TGTGCCAGCAGTTCACAGGGGACGGACACTGAAGCTTTCTTT. This gives the protein CASSSQGTDTEAFF.

This clonotype occurred many times. This chain joins TRBV12-3 or TRBV12-4 and TRBJ1-5; D gene unclear. V was cut by 6 bases and J by 0 bases, with 12 bases left in between. This CDR3 has 15 amino acids. CDR3 region: CASSPDGYSNQPQHF. CDR3 DNA sequence: TGTGCCAGCAGCCCGGACGGTTATAGCAATCAGCCCCAGCATTTT.